This TCR beta chain was documented in a study of Graves' ophthalmopathy and Graves' hyperthyroidism. The authors amplified TCR beta CDR3 regions, and they did so from RNA transcripts for repertoire sequencing. HTBI primers primed a first-round RT-PCR, and a second-round multiplex PCR followed. TCRdb re-called the multiplex PCR reads with MiXCR, one entry per CDR3 protein. This sample carries hundreds of thousands of distinct CDR3 sequences, under 50% of them seen once, and the ten largest clones take roughly 3%. Germline V lookup: CDR1 LNHNV, CDR2 YYDKDF (reference sequence). This CDR3 has 15 amino acids. Trimming took off 0 bases at V and 2 bases at J, with 11 bases between the two ends. This clonotype was recorded many times. The study excluded patients with other autoimmune diseases, uncontrolled infections, pregnancy or lactation.

Source material: peripheral blood. The clonotype comes from an adult man with Graves' ophthalmopathy. The chain recombines TRBV15 with TRBJ2-7; TRBD2 might be the D (6 bases). Here the CDR3 DNA reads TGTGCCACCAGCAGAGATCGGGGGTCCCCCTACGAGCAGTACTTC. This codes for CATSRDRGSPYEQYF.